This T cell receptor beta chain comes out of a study of beta chain features in type 1 diabetes. Study observations and caveats: A moderate, significant TCRB CDR3 shortening appeared in type 1 diabetes across four CD4+ subsets.

The junction had 8 bases not matched to a gene; V was cut back by 3 bases and J by 7 bases. The V gene's germline CDR1 is SEHNR and CDR2 FQNEAQ (reference sequence). The CDR3 runs to 15 residues. On this clone itself: As yet, its antigen is unknown.

Investigators reverse transcribed all isolated RNA, so they sequenced expressed TCRB transcripts. Using immunoSEQ multiplex PCR, the repertoire was profiled, and TCRdb retains in-frame clones only, with some absent. Of 600,000 to 700,000 clones in the sample, over 10% were seen once. The sample was naive CD4+ T cells from blood. This TCR was sampled from a man aged 30 to 39 with type 1 diabetes. The chain combines TRBV7-9 with TRBJ2-1; 8 nucleotides match TRBD1. Written as DNA, the CDR3 is TGTGCCAGCAGCTTTGGACAGGGCGATTTAAATGAGCAGTTCTTC. Translation: CASSFGQGDLNEQFF.